This T cell receptor beta chain was recorded in a study of blood T cells in healthy people across ages. Using a J-beta primer mix together with a sample-barcoded 5' primer, a second PCR was run for roughly 7 to 11 cycles. TCRdb used MiXCR to reprocess the 5' RACE reads, holding one entry per CDR3 protein. The sample yields more than 750,000 distinct CDR3 sequences, 25% to 35% seen once. This clonotype was seen more than once but under ten times. Trimming shortened V by 5 bases and J by 3 bases, and 16 bases separated the two germline ends. The germline CDR1 and CDR2 sequences are SEHNR and FQNEAQ (reference sequence). The CDR3 has 16 residues. These data are also associated with another study on T cells of mothers and their children.

The genes are TRBV7-9 and TRBJ2-2; D may be TRBD1 (7 bases). Sequences were obtained from blood. This receptor was identified in a woman aged 40 to 50 in good health. CDR3 sequence: CASSEPAGQYTGELFF. The CDR3 region has the DNA TGTGCCAGCAGCGAACCTGCGGGACAGTACACCGGGGAGCTGTTTTTT.